This TCR beta chain was sequenced in a study of T cells after yellow fever vaccination. TCRdb reanalysed the 5' RACE reads using MiXCR and keeps one entry per CDR3 protein. The repertoire consists of around 340,000 distinct CDR3 sequences, with approximately 12% occurring once and the leading ten covering roughly 3%. The sequence came from a man younger than 35 who received the YFV17D yellow fever vaccine. The source was CD4+ T cells sorted from PBMCs, collected 15 days after the yellow fever booster vaccination.

As DNA, the CDR3 is TGTGCCAGCAGCGTAGCTATGCGGGGGGCCCTTAGCACAGATACGCAGTATTTT. It is translated as CASSVAMRGALSTDTQYF. V usage is TRBV9 and J usage is TRBJ2-3, with 8 bases fitting TRBD2. Germline CDR1 and CDR2: SGDLS and YYNGEE. V was clipped by 0 bases and J by 0 bases; unmatched bases: 9. The CDR3 is 18 residues long.